Following are 18 T cell receptor beta chains from one sample sequenced in a study of blood T cell repertoires in COVID-19 (dated by TCRdb to 2018 to 2021). Library prep was done by the immunoSEQ multiplex PCR assay. TCRdb took over this immuneACCESS table, retaining in-frame rearrangements with V and J assigned. Such tables are incomplete; in checked studies, under half of the missing clones stem from an unresolved V gene, and the remainder is unexplained. For this sample the table gives 300,000 or so clones, of which around 90% were detected only once. The ten top clones hold roughly 1.1% of the sample. The sample consisted of PBMCs or T cells enriched from blood (not recorded which). The receptors were sampled from a woman in her 30s who had recovered from COVID-19.

The DNA for the CDR3 is TGTGCCAGCAGTTCGACTAGCGGGAGGTACTATGAGCAGTTCTTC. As protein: CASSSTSGRYYEQFF. This chain connects TRBV2 to TRBJ2-1; 13 nucleotides agree with TRBD2. V gave up 5 bases and J gave up 8 bases; unmatched junction bases: 6. This CDR3 spans 15 amino acids. Germline CDR1 reads SNHLY; CDR2 reads FYNNEI.

The chain recombines TRBV6-5 with TRBJ2-7, with D possibly being TRBD2 (5 bases). CDR1 is MNHEY, CDR2 SVGAGI, per germline. The germline V and J ends were trimmed by 8 bases and 7 bases, with 18 bases remaining between them. CDR3 length: 13 residues. CDR3 in amino acids: CASWEFGVWEQYF. The CDR3 DNA reads as TGTGCCAGCTGGGAGTTCGGGGTTTGGGAGCAGTACTTC.

This clone has more than one count but fewer than ten. The chain has TRBV9 and TRBJ1-2; TRBD1 is a possible D gene (5 bases). V lost 0 bases and J lost 3, with 12 bases in between. The CDR3 length is 15 residues. The germline V gene encodes CDR1 SGDLS and CDR2 YYNGEE. The CDR3 nucleotides read TGTGCCAGCAGCGTAGGGGGCCTCCGGGACTATGGCTACACCTTC. It codes for CASSVGGLRDYGYTF.

The rearrangement joins TRBV2 to TRBJ2-7, with 12 bases lining up with TRBD2. Germline CDR1 and CDR2: SNHLY and FYNNEI. The CDR3 totals 16 residues. J lost 2 bases, V lost 4 bases, and 6 bases had no gene match. CDR3 nucleotide sequence: TGTGCCAGCAGTGGGCTAGCGGGAGGGCCCCCCTACGAGCAGTACTTC. It yields the protein CASSGLAGGPPYEQYF.

The chain employs TRBV7-2 and TRBJ2-3; D possibly corresponds to TRBD1 (5 bases). Between the trimmed V and J ends, which lost 6 bases and 2 bases, there was a span of 6 bases. CDR1 is SGHTA and CDR2 is FQGNSA in the germline V gene. CDR3 size: 12 residues. The DNA of the CDR3 is TGTGCCAGCAGGGACATCACAGATACGCAGTATTTT. Protein sequence: CASRDITDTQYF.

This chain uses TRBV7-2 with TRBJ1-2; D not certain. V lost 1 base and J lost 6, with 9 bases in between. This CDR3 is 13 amino acids long. Per germline, CDR1 SGHTA and CDR2 FQGNSA. DNA of the CDR3: TGTGCCAGCAGCTTAGGAGGGTTGGATGGCTACACCTTC. This gives the protein CASSLGGLDGYTF.

The chain employs TRBV5-8 and TRBJ2-1; D is possibly TRBD1 (6 bases). V was shortened by 1 base and J by 6 bases, with 14 bases between the two germline ends. There are 15 residues in the CDR3. Germline V gene data show CDR1 as SGHTS and CDR2 as YDEGEE. CDR3 in amino acids: CASSLSNGGLNEQFF. The DNA of the CDR3 is TGTGCCAGCAGCTTGTCAAATGGGGGCCTCAATGAGCAGTTCTTC.

This clone was observed a single time. V gene TRBV25-1 combines with J gene TRBJ2-3, with TRBD1 as a possible D gene (6 bases). The V gene lost 3 bases and the J gene lost 0 bases, with 10 bases spanning the gap. This CDR3 spans 15 amino acids. Germline CDR1 reads MGHDK; CDR2 reads SYGVNS. Here the CDR3 reads CASSEGAFSTDTQYF. For the CDR3, the DNA is TGTGCCAGCAGTGAGGGGGCCTTTAGCACAGATACGCAGTATTTT.

The chain combines TRBV29-1 with TRBJ2-1; D call uncertain. V was shortened by 6 bases and J by 5 bases, with 11 bases between the two germline ends. Germline V CDR1 and CDR2: SQVTM, ANQGSEA. The CDR3 has 12 residues. For the CDR3, the DNA is TGCAGCGTCGGGTCGGCCGACAATGAGCAGTTCTTC. This codes for CSVGSADNEQFF.

This clone showed up just a few times. V gene TRBV18 combines with J gene TRBJ1-1; D is perhaps TRBD1 (6 bases). Trimming took off 3 bases at V and 0 bases at J, with 11 bases between the two ends. Germline V gives CDR1 KGHSH, CDR2 LQKENI. The CDR3 sequence is 15 residues long. The CDR3 loop reads CASSPIGQMNTEAFF. CDR3 nucleotide sequence: TGTGCCAGCTCACCGATAGGACAGATGAACACTGAAGCTTTCTTT.

This chain connects TRBV12-3 or TRBV12-4 to TRBJ1-4; the D is unclear. V was pared by 6 bases and J by 8 bases, with 10 bases between. CDR3 size: 12 residues. CDR3 nucleotides: TGTGCCAGCAGCTCGCTAAAGGAAAAACTGTTTTTT. Residues: CASSSLKEKLFF.

The chain is built from TRBV28 and TRBJ1-1; 8 positions match TRBD1. CDR1 and CDR2 from the germline V gene are MDHEN and SYDVKM. Trimming at V came to 7 bases and at J to 11 bases, leaving 18 bases not matched to a gene. This CDR3 comprises 15 residues. Here the CDR3 DNA reads TGTGCCAGCACGACATTACAGGGGGTGGACCTTGGGGCTTTCTTT. It codes for CASTTLQGVDLGAFF.

The rearrangement joins TRBV10-2 to TRBJ2-7; 9 bases agree with TRBD2. Germline V gene sequence: CDR1 WSHSY, CDR2 SAAADI. V was clipped by 8 bases and J by 0 bases; unmatched bases: 8. The CDR3 is 15 residues long. CDR3 DNA sequence: TGCGCCAGCCGGGCTCTAGCGGGATACTCCTACGAGCAGTACTTC. Amino acid sequence: CASRALAGYSYEQYF.

This chain connects TRBV7-9 to TRBJ1-2; D unresolved. CDR1 is SEHNR and CDR2 is FQNEAQ in the germline V gene (reference sequence). The CDR3 extends over 15 amino acids. Deletions cut 0 bases from V and 2 bases from J, with 10 bases between. The CDR3 nucleotides read TGTGCCAGCAGCTTAGCGCGGAGAGAGAACTATGGCTACACCTTC. Amino acids: CASSLARRENYGYTF.

V gene TRBV9 combines with J gene TRBJ2-1; D remains unclear. Deletions cut 3 bases from V and 8 bases from J, with 9 bases between. The CDR3 is 12 amino acids. Germline V lookup: CDR1 SGDLS, CDR2 YYNGEE. The CDR3, as DNA: TGTGCCAGCAGCGGCCCCAGCGATGAGCAGTTCTTC. Protein sequence: CASSGPSDEQFF.

This chain connects TRBV2 to TRBJ1-5; TRBD1 matches 8 bases. The CDR3 is 14 residues long. Germline CDR1 reads SNHLY; CDR2 reads FYNNEI. J lost 6 bases, V lost 8 bases, and 9 bases had no gene match. This CDR3 is CASSNQGAGQPQHF. The CDR3 DNA reads TGTGCCAGCTCAAACCAGGGGGCGGGTCAGCCCCAGCATTTT.

The chain employs TRBV28 and TRBJ2-1, with 10 positions matching TRBD2. V was pared by 2 bases and J by 7 bases, with 5 bases of the junction left unmatched. CDR1 and CDR2 (germline): MDHEN, SYDVKM. This CDR3 spans 15 amino acids. The CDR3 sequence: CASSLLAGAGNEQFF. CDR3 bases: TGTGCCAGCAGTTTACTAGCGGGAGCCGGTAATGAGCAGTTCTTC.

The V gene is TRBV5-1, the J gene TRBJ2-2; D unclear. CDR3 length equals 14 residues. Trimming removed 0 bases from V and 8 bases from J, with 11 bases in between. Germline loops: CDR1 SGHRS, CDR2 YFSETQ. The chain's CDR3 is CASSLVESLGELFF. CDR3 sequence (DNA): TGCGCCAGCAGCTTGGTTGAGTCTTTAGGGGAGCTGTTTTTT.